The 8 T cell receptor beta chains presented below share a single source sample, sequenced in a study of immune characterization of retroperitoneal liposarcoma. MiXCR was run by TCRdb on the PCR reads, yielding one entry per CDR3 protein. The sample shows around 13,000 distinct CDR3 sequences, roughly 50% of them seen only once. Sequencing input: tumor tissue. Receptor source: a female donor with retroperitoneal liposarcoma.

This clonotype has only a few counts. This chain links TRBV6-1 with TRBJ2-3; no firm D call. Germline-derived CDR1 and CDR2 are MNHNS and SASEGT. This CDR3 is 16 amino acids long. The ends were cut back, 3 bases at V and 0 bases at J, with 13 bases in the middle. The CDR3: CASSDYYLSSTDTQYF. The CDR3 nucleotides are TGTGCCAGCAGTGACTACTACCTTAGTAGCACAGATACGCAGTATTTT.

The J gene is TRBJ2-1, the V gene TRBV6-1; 7 bases map to TRBD2. The J call is in doubt because the DNA end fits TRBJ2-5 better. The germline gives CDR1 MNHNS, CDR2 SASEGT. This CDR3 comprises 14 residues. Here the CDR3 DNA reads TGTGCCAGCAGTGAGGGACTATCACAAGAGACCCAGTACTTC. Protein product: CASSEGLSQETQYF.

This clonotype came up once. The chain combines TRBV6-5 with TRBJ2-5, with TRBD2 matching over 16 bases. The assigned J gene may be wrong: the sequence end matches TRBJ2-7 better. Germline CDR1 and CDR2: MNHEY and SVGAGI. This CDR3 comprises 18 residues. The CDR3 here is CASSDAGTSGRANYEQYF. CDR3 sequence (DNA): TGTGCCAGCAGTGACGCCGGGACTAGCGGGAGGGCCAACTACGAGCAGTACTTC.

This clonotype was seen more than once but under ten times. The chain carries TRBV6-1 and TRBJ2-2, with 12 bases lining up with TRBD1. Germline assignment: CDR1 MNHNS and CDR2 SASEGT. V lost 3 bases to trimming and J lost 15 bases; unmatched junction nucleotides: 5. This CDR3 has 13 amino acids. CDR3 loop: CASSDQGQGALFF. The CDR3, as DNA: TGTGCCAGCAGTGACCAGGGACAGGGGGCTTTGTTTTTT.

This clonotype was recorded a few times. The V and J genes are TRBV10-2 and TRBJ2-1; perhaps TRBD2 as D (5 bases). This CDR3 region has 11 residues. V shed 10 bases and J shed 6 bases, with 10 bases lying between them. CDR1 and CDR2 from the germline V gene are WSHSY and SAAADI. CDR3 DNA sequence: TGCGCCACGGACTTGACCAATGAGCAGTTCTTC. It translates to CATDLTNEQFF.

The rearrangement uses TRBV6-5 and TRBJ2-1, with a possible D match to TRBD1 (6 bases). This CDR3 contains 16 residues. CDR1 MNHEY and CDR2 SVGAGI come from the germline V gene. V was trimmed by 5 bases and J by 10 bases, leaving 24 bases between them. Here the CDR3 DNA reads TGTGCCAGCAGTCCCCGATCTCTTACAGGGACCTACGAGCAGTTCTTC. Its protein product is CASSPRSLTGTYEQFF.

This clonotype appeared many times. V usage is TRBV7-6 and J usage is TRBJ2-1; a possible D gene is TRBD2 (7 bases). Germline V CDR1 and CDR2: SGHVS, FNYEAQ. The CDR3 is 15 amino acids. V dropped 1 base and J dropped 13 bases, with 20 bases sitting between them. The CDR3 DNA is TGTGCCAGCAGCTTAGATCGGGGGGCAGGGGAGACCCAGTTCTTC. This encodes CASSLDRGAGETQFF.

The chain carries TRBV4-1 and TRBJ2-1; 7 bases align to TRBD2. The CDR3 extends over 16 amino acids. J gave up 1 base and V 0 bases, and 3 bases lay outside the gene matches. Per germline, CDR1 MGHRA and CDR2 YSYEKL. The CDR3, as DNA: TGCGCCAGCAGCCAAGATCTAGCGGTTTCCTACAATGAGCAGTTCTTC. It codes for CASSQDLAVSYNEQFF.